This TCR beta chain comes out of a study of sequential checkpoint blockade in melanoma (dated by TCRdb to between 2018 and 2021). Background on the whole study: Using 1:1 randomization, the trial assigned patients either to first-line nivolumab followed by ipilimumab (arm A) or to ipilimumab followed by nivolumab (arm B). Maintenance nivolumab was given following each of the two trial sequences. General conclusions and limits of the study: The model for predicting response that combines TCR metrics with mutation burden needs to be validated in larger, independent patient cohorts.

The CDR3 has 15 amino acids, counting the end cysteine and phenylalanine. The sequence is cut down to CDR3 DNA, 45 bases in frame from base 1. A distance of 15 bases separates the germline ends of V and J, which lose 3 bases and 4 bases respectively. From a lookup of the germline V gene (reference sequence), CDR1 and CDR2 are LNHDA and SQIVND. Comment on this clone: The target of this receptor is not known. Base qualities are not recorded, but no much larger clone differs from it by a single base.

The immunoSEQ Assay was used to immunosequence TCRbeta CDR3 regions from genomic DNA. Genomic DNA was amplified by bias-controlled multiplex PCR before high-throughput sequencing. As for how the authors treated the data: To quantify the absolute abundance of each unique TCRbeta CDR3 region, the sequences were collapsed and filtered. Clonality, defined as 1 minus Pielou's evenness, was calculated using only productive rearrangements. A previously published method was used to identify clones with significantly greater frequencies in on-treatment samples than in baseline samples. Not all clones reach the TCRdb copy of this immuneACCESS table, which keeps in-frame sequences only. Checked studies attribute under half of the gap to unresolved V genes and leave the rest unexplained. V and J calls and clone size are as listed in that table; D and trimming were resolved from the DNA. For this sample there are around 1,300 clones; about 65% appear just once. The ten largest clones take up about 54% of the sample.

The sample's treatment or condition, from its label and the paper: randomized to nivolumab then ipilimumab (arm A) or the reverse (arm B). No trial patient had received prior DNA-damaging chemotherapy. Live CD3+CD8+ cells negative for CD19 and CD56 were sorted from thawed PBMCs on a FACS Aria II flow cytometer. Samples were obtained from patients with melanoma enrolled in CheckMate 064, a randomized, open-label phase II trial of sequential checkpoint blockade. Peripheral blood mononuclear cells were collected by leukapheresis, purified using Ficoll-Paque, and frozen in human serum containing about 10% DMSO. Immediately after sorting, the purity of the sorted blood CD3+CD8+ cells was confirmed to be >95%, and DNA was then extracted.

The TCR originated in a human donor with melanoma. Sequencing used CD8+ T cells sorted from blood (inferred from file names), obtained from a patient given nivolumab and ipilimumab in sequence. In this chain, TRBV19 is recombined with TRBJ1-2; no D gene can be assigned with confidence. The CDR3 sequence is CASSIARGRSYGYTF. The DNA reads as follows: TGTGCCAGTAGTATCGCACGTGGCAGGTCCTATGGCTACACCTTC.